These 29 T cell receptor beta chains were sequenced from one sample in a study of shared clonotypes between healthy human individuals. Clones were read by immunoSEQ multiplex PCR, and TCRdb kept only the in-frame ones, dropping some. The sample lists roughly 2.2 million clones, approximately 95% occurring once. Sample: naive CD4+ T cells from PBMCs. Described subset: CD45RA+ positively selected. These receptors originate from a man between 18 and 29 years old in good health. Some clones in this sample may be carry-over from other donors' samples.

This clone was observed a handful of times. This chain joins TRBV4-1 and TRBJ1-5; 8 nucleotides line up with TRBD1. The V gene's germline CDR1 is MGHRA and CDR2 YSYEKL. The CDR3 is 16 residues long. The V and J ends lost 1 base and 2 bases, in that order; junction bases with no gene match: 4. The CDR3 spells CASSQARGQGNQPQHF. CDR3 DNA sequence: TGCGCCAGCAGCCAAGCCCGGGGACAGGGCAATCAGCCCCAGCATTTT.

The chain links TRBV7-3 to TRBJ2-1; the match to TRBD2 covers 8 bases. Unmatched junction bases numbered 5, after V lost 1 base and J lost 3 bases. The CDR3 loop spans 16 amino acids. The germline V gene encodes CDR1 SGHTA and CDR2 FQGTGA. CDR3 region: CASSLRGSGNYNEQFF. The CDR3 coding sequence is TGTGCCAGCAGCTTAAGGGGTAGCGGGAACTACAATGAGCAGTTCTTC.

V and J are TRBV5-1 and TRBJ2-7; 10 nucleotides align to TRBD2. After removal of 0 bases from V and 5 bases from J, the junction contained 17 bases not matched to a gene. The CDR3 has 19 residues. The germline V gene encodes CDR1 SGHRS and CDR2 YFSETQ. CDR3 coding DNA: TGCGCCAGCAGCTTGGTTGCACTAGCGGGAAGGTACAATACTGACGAGCAGTACTTC. It codes for CASSLVALAGRYNTDEQYF. The variable domain in full, with the rest retrieved from reference TRBV5-1 and TRBJ2-7, is KAGVTQTPRYLIKTRGQQVTLSCSPISGHRSVSWYQQTPGQGLQFLFEYFSETQRNKGNFPGRFSGRQFSNSRSEMNVSTLELGDSALYLCASSLVALAGRYNTDEQYFGPGTRLTVT.

This chain connects TRBV6-6 to TRBJ2-1; 8 bases are a match to TRBD1. The CDR3 sequence is 14 residues long. CDR1 MNHNY and CDR2 SVGAGI come from the germline V gene (reference sequence). With 2 bases clipped from V and 10 bases from J, the junction kept 7 bases outside the gene matches. The CDR3 DNA reads as TGTGCCAGCAGTTACCAGGGGGCTTTAGTGGAGCAGTTCTTC. This codes for CASSYQGALVEQFF.

The chain has TRBV27 and TRBJ2-1; D is unclear. The CDR3 has 16 residues. Germline-derived CDR1 and CDR2 are MNHEY and SMNVEV (reference sequence). With 1 base removed from V and 0 bases from J, the gap between germline ends came to 10 bases. The CDR3 protein is CASSLLGPSSYNEQFF. The CDR3 nucleotides read TGTGCCAGCAGTTTATTGGGTCCGAGCTCCTACAATGAGCAGTTCTTC.

The rearrangement joins TRBV5-1 to TRBJ2-5, with no clear D. There are 14 residues in the CDR3. The V gene's germline CDR1 is SGHRS and CDR2 YFSETQ. The germline V and J ends were trimmed by 0 bases and 10 bases, with 16 bases remaining between them. The CDR3 loop reads CASSLGLRQEGQYF. CDR3 bases: TGCGCCAGCAGCTTGGGGCTTCGTCAGGAAGGCCAGTACTTC.

The V call is TRBV27, the J call TRBJ2-3; 14 nucleotides agree with TRBD2. Losses at the gene ends were 6 bases for V and 8 bases for J; bases not matched to a gene: 7. Germline-derived CDR1 and CDR2 are MNHEY and SMNVEV (reference sequence). The CDR3 length is 15 residues. As DNA, the CDR3 is TGTGCCAGCAGCCCAGTAGGACTAGCGGGAGGTACGCAGTATTTT. Translated: CASSPVGLAGGTQYF.

This chain links TRBV7-3 with TRBJ2-6, with unresolved D. The CDR3 runs to 16 residues. Germline-derived CDR1 and CDR2 are SGHTA and FQGTGA. The ends were cut back, 5 bases at V and 0 bases at J, with 11 bases in the middle. Here the CDR3 DNA reads TGTGCCAGCAGCGCCGATCGCTTCTCTGGGGCCAACGTCCTGACTTTC. Its protein is CASSADRFSGANVLTF.

This sequence joins TRBV7-3 and TRBJ2-3; unclear D gene. This CDR3 comprises 15 residues. Trimming took 1 base from V and 0 from J, leaving 8 bases between them. CDR1 SGHTA and CDR2 FQGTGA come from the germline V gene. The DNA of the CDR3 is TGTGCCAGCAGCTTAATGGGCCGTAGCACAGATACGCAGTATTTT. Protein: CASSLMGRSTDTQYF.

This chain uses TRBV9 with TRBJ1-1, with D unresolved. Per germline, CDR1 SGDLS and CDR2 YYNGEE. There are 13 residues in the CDR3. Trimming removed 7 bases at V and 1 base at J, with 11 bases between. CDR3 sequence (DNA): TGTGCCAGCGCCGAGTACCCGAACACTGAAGCTTTCTTT. As protein: CASAEYPNTEAFF.

The chain employs TRBV5-1 and TRBJ2-3; 7 nucleotides line up with TRBD1. V dropped 0 bases and J dropped 0; count of bases not matched to a gene: 13. The length of the CDR3 is 19 residues. Germline V CDR1 and CDR2: SGHRS, YFSETQ. The DNA for the CDR3 is TGCGCCAGCAGCTTGGAGGGGGCGGCAGGGACAACTAGCACAGATACGCAGTATTTT. Encoded protein: CASSLEGAAGTTSTDTQYF.

V usage is TRBV28 and J usage is TRBJ1-3; D is ambiguous. The germline gives CDR1 MDHEN, CDR2 SYDVKM. Deletions cut 7 bases from V and 5 bases from J, with 12 bases between. The CDR3 runs to 13 residues. This CDR3 is CASTGAQRNTIYF. The CDR3 nucleotides read TGTGCCAGCACAGGAGCCCAACGAAACACCATATATTTT.

CDR3 DNA sequence: TGTGCCAGCAGCCCTGACAGTCCCGGGGAGCTGTTTTTT. Translated, it gives CASSPDSPGELFF. The chain couples TRBV6-4 to TRBJ2-2, with TRBD1 as a possible D gene (5 bases). Germline CDR1 and CDR2: MRHNA and SNTAGT. There are 13 residues in the CDR3. The V end lost 6 bases, the J end lost 6 bases, and 11 bases lay between the germline ends.

The chain is built from TRBV9 and TRBJ2-7, with a weak D call TRBD1 (6 bases). V lost 4 bases to trimming and J lost 0 bases, with 11 bases between them. Looked up from germline, CDR1 is SGDLS and CDR2 is YYNGEE. The CDR3 runs 14 residues. CDR3 in DNA: TGTGCCAGCAGCCCGGACAGTAGCTCCTACGAGCAGTACTTC. This sequence encodes CASSPDSSSYEQYF.

V gene TRBV28 combines with J gene TRBJ1-2, with 7 positions matching TRBD1. V trimming: 6 bases; J trimming: 13 bases; junction bases outside the gene matches: 17. Germline CDR1 MDHEN, CDR2 SYDVKM. This CDR3 contains 14 residues. CDR3 sequence: CASRPGGQDRPATF. The DNA for the CDR3 is TGTGCCAGCAGACCCGGCGGACAGGATCGGCCTGCCACCTTC.

The rearrangement joins TRBV7-2 to TRBJ2-3; weak D call: TRBD1 (5 bases). The germline gives CDR1 SGHTA, CDR2 FQGNSA. V was pared by 1 base and J by 5 bases, with 13 bases between. This CDR3 contains 15 residues. The CDR3 coding sequence is TGTGCCAGCAGCTTAGTCATCGGCAGGGAAGATACGCAGTATTTT. Protein product: CASSLVIGREDTQYF.

The chain recombines TRBV5-6 with TRBJ1-2; no firm D call. CDR1 and CDR2 from the germline V gene are SGHDT and YYEEEE. V was pared by 0 bases and J by 4 bases, with 16 bases between. The CDR3 covers 16 residues. The CDR3 DNA reads as TGTGCCAGCAGCTTGGGCGGTCTCGGGGATGGCTATGGCTACACCTTC. Amino acids: CASSLGGLGDGYGYTF. Filled out from reference TRBV5-6 and TRBJ1-2, the complete variable domain reads DAGVTQSPTHLIKTRGQQVTLRCSPKSGHDTVSWYQQALGQGPQFIFQYYEEEERQRGNFPDRFSGHQFPNYSSELNVNALLLGDSALYLCASSLGGLGDGYGYTFGSGTRLTVV.

V and J are TRBV20-1 and TRBJ2-1; D is undetermined. The V gene lost 0 bases and the J gene lost 13 bases, with 7 bases spanning the gap. Germline V gene lookup returns CDR1 DFQATT and CDR2 SNEGSKA (reference sequence). This CDR3 has 10 amino acids. The DNA for the CDR3 is TGCAGTGCTAGAGATTCCCCCCAGTTCTTC. It is translated as CSARDSPQFF.

V gene TRBV28 combines with J gene TRBJ1-1; possibly TRBD1 for D (6 bases). The V and J ends lost 6 bases and 1 base respectively, with 27 bases between them. Germline CDR1 MDHEN, CDR2 SYDVKM. The CDR3 consists of 19 residues. The DNA of the CDR3 is TGTGCCAGCAGATACACCAAAAGGGGGGCAGCAAACACGAACACTGAAGCTTTCTTT. It encodes CASRYTKRGAANTNTEAFF.

CDR3 in amino acids: CASRFTSGSSYEQYF. In nucleotides, the CDR3 is TGTGCCAGCAGGTTTACTAGCGGGAGCTCCTACGAGCAGTACTTC. This chain links TRBV7-3 with TRBJ2-7; TRBD2 aligns across 11 bases. V was pared by 6 bases and J by 0 bases, with 4 bases of the junction left unmatched. This CDR3 has 15 amino acids. Germline V gene sequence: CDR1 SGHTA, CDR2 FQGTGA. The full variable domain, rest sourced from reference TRBV7-3 and TRBJ2-7, is GAGVSQTPSNKVTEKGKYVELRCDPISGHTALYWYRQSLGQGPEFLIYFQGTGAADDSGLPNDRFFAVRPEGSVSTLKIQRTERGDSAVYLCASRFTSGSSYEQYFGPGTRLTVT.

The chain combines TRBV27 with TRBJ2-7; tentative D call: TRBD2 (5 bases). Germline assignment: CDR1 MNHEY and CDR2 SMNVEV (reference sequence). The CDR3 contains 13 residues. The germline V and J ends were trimmed by 2 bases and 3 bases, with 8 bases remaining between them. The CDR3 DNA reads TGTGCCAGCAGTTTAGCGGGTAACTACGAGCAGTACTTC. It yields the protein CASSLAGNYEQYF.

The chain joins TRBV5-6 to TRBJ2-7; 11 nucleotides line up with TRBD1. Germline lookup yields CDR1 SGHDT and CDR2 YYEEEE. The CDR3 runs to 18 residues. The trim removed 0 bases at V and 2 bases at J, leaving 10 bases unmatched. DNA of the CDR3: TGTGCCAGCAGCTTGGGGCCGGGAGGACAGGGGGCTCCCTACGAGCAGTACTTC. Translating it yields CASSLGPGGQGAPYEQYF.

This chain uses TRBV6-1 with TRBJ1-5, with D uncertain. CDR1 is MNHNS and CDR2 is SASEGT in the germline V gene. The CDR3 totals 12 residues. Trimming pared 2 bases from V and 11 bases from J, leaving 10 bases between. CDR3 nucleotides: TGTGCCAGCAGTGAATGGGAGGAGACCCAGCATTTT. This sequence encodes CASSEWEETQHF.

This chain uses TRBV28 with TRBJ1-2, with D unclear. The germline gives CDR1 MDHEN, CDR2 SYDVKM. This CDR3 region has 14 residues. Trimming stripped 7 bases from V and 13 bases from J, with 25 bases between. CDR3 bases: TGTGCCAGCACCGCCGACCTAACACGGGAGCAGCCCACCTTC. It translates to CASTADLTREQPTF.

In the case of this clone: This same CDR3 is encoded by further DNA sequences in the sample. V is TRBV7-3 and J is TRBJ2-6; unclear D gene. CDR3 length equals 14 residues. Germline V CDR1 and CDR2: SGHTA, FQGTGA. V was cut by 3 bases and J by 1 base, with 4 bases left in between. CDR3 amino acids: CASSLGSGANVLTF. In DNA form, the CDR3 reads TGTGCCAGCAGCTTGGGATCTGGGGCCAACGTCCTGACTTTC.

The chain is built from TRBV28 and TRBJ2-7; a weak D match, TRBD2 (6 bases). The germline V gene has CDR1 MDHEN and CDR2 SYDVKM. Trimming left V 4 bases short and J 3 bases short, with 13 bases between. CDR3 size: 14 residues. The CDR3 DNA reads TGTGCCAGCAGTTACGGGAGTTGGGACTACGAGCAGTACTTC. It yields the protein CASSYGSWDYEQYF.

The gene calls are TRBV5-1 and TRBJ2-1, with D possibly being TRBD2 (5 bases). Germline values: CDR1 SGHRS, CDR2 YFSETQ. V lost 2 bases and J 4 bases, leaving 13 bases between the germline ends. CDR3 length: 15 amino acids. Written as DNA, the CDR3 is TGCGCCAGCAGCTTATGGCGGGCCCTTTACAATGAGCAGTTCTTC. Amino acids: CASSLWRALYNEQFF.

The chain links TRBV2 to TRBJ1-6; no firm D call. V was clipped by 3 bases and J by 8 bases, with 11 bases between them. Per the germline V gene, CDR1 is SNHLY and CDR2 is FYNNEI. There are 14 residues in the CDR3. CDR3 residues: CASSESQVYSPLHF. CDR3 in DNA: TGTGCCAGCAGTGAGTCTCAGGTTTATTCACCCCTCCACTTT.

V is TRBV6-5 and J is TRBJ1-1; D is possibly TRBD1 (6 bases). From germline, CDR1 is MNHEY and CDR2 SVGAGI. The germline V and J ends were trimmed by 10 bases and 1 base, with 19 bases remaining between them. The CDR3 spans 15 residues. CDR3 in amino acids: CATSEEGGTNTEAFF. CDR3 nucleotides: TGTGCCACCTCGGAGGAAGGGGGGACGAACACTGAAGCTTTCTTT.